Sequencing of this T cell receptor beta chain was carried out in a study of T cells in localized non-small cell lung cancer. The protocol was immunoSEQ multiplex PCR, while the TCRdb copy is restricted to in-frame clones and leaves out a portion. This table holds over 25,000 clones, roughly 88% found once. Germline V gives CDR1 SNHLY, CDR2 FYNNEI. The CDR3 is 13 amino acids. Trimming took 5 bases from V and 2 from J, leaving 10 bases between them. The sequence was collected from a woman between 35 and 75 years old with stage I lung adenocarcinoma. The chain carries TRBV2 and TRBJ2-7; D gene uncertain. The sample consisted of peripheral blood, taken before any cancer treatment. For the CDR3, the DNA is TGTGCCAGCAGTCCGCTAGGTACCTACGAGCAGTACTTC. The encoded protein is CASSPLGTYEQYF.